Below, 25 T cell receptor beta chains from the same sample are listed, as sequenced in a study of T-cell memory formation after mild COVID-19. TCRdb reprocessed the 5' RACE reads with MiXCR, giving one entry per CDR3 protein. This table has under 300,000 distinct CDR3 sequences, roughly 17% appearing once. The specimen was PBMCs or a T cell subset sorted from them (not recorded which). Receptor source: a man between 18 and 35 years old who had mild COVID-19 (a few samples of this study predate the infection). Cell type and time point are not known.

This clonotype appeared a few times. This chain uses TRBV4-1 with TRBJ1-1; D not resolved. Germline V CDR1 and CDR2: MGHRA, YSYEKL. Trimming pared 3 bases from V and 6 bases from J, leaving 14 bases between. The CDR3 runs to 14 residues. The CDR3 DNA is TGCGCCAGCAGCCAGATACCTTCAAAGCCTGAAGCTTTCTTT. It yields the protein CASSQIPSKPEAFF.

The chain is built from TRBV7-6 and TRBJ2-7; D remains unclear. The CDR3 contains 14 residues. The V gene's germline CDR1 is SGHVS and CDR2 FNYEAQ. V lost 5 bases, J lost 3 bases, and 14 bases lay in between. CDR3 nucleotide sequence: TGTGCCAGCAGCCAGCGAGAGGACGTCTACGAGCAGTACTTC. Amino acid sequence: CASSQREDVYEQYF.

This clonotype was recorded a few times. This chain connects TRBV7-3 to TRBJ2-1; D is undetermined. Germline CDR1 and CDR2: SGHTA and FQGTGA. V lost 2 bases, J lost 7 bases, and 12 bases lay in between. The CDR3 totals 14 residues. CDR3 coding DNA: TGTGCCAGCAGCTTACTTCCCCACGGAAATGAGCAGTTCTTC. Translation gives CASSLLPHGNEQFF.

This clonotype was counted a few times. This chain uses TRBV6-2 or TRBV6-3 with TRBJ2-3, with no clear D. The CDR3 has 15 residues. Germline values: CDR1 MNHEY, CDR2 SVGEGT. V was cut by 0 bases and J by 6 bases, with 13 bases left in between. CDR3 DNA: TGTGCCAGCAGTTACTCGATCGTTGCGACGGATACGCAGTATTTT. Amino acids: CASSYSIVATDTQYF.

The rearrangement joins TRBV7-9 to TRBJ1-1; D not resolved. V lost 1 base and J lost 4, with 4 bases in between. Germline V gives CDR1 SEHNR, CDR2 FQNEAQ (reference sequence). CDR3 length equals 12 residues. CDR3 bases: TGTGCCAGCAGCTTAGTGGTCACTGAAGCTTTCTTT. The encoded protein is CASSLVVTEAFF.

This clonotype has more than one count but fewer than ten. The chain joins TRBV11-3 to TRBJ2-3; D gene uncertain. Germline CDR1 and CDR2: SGHNT and YENEEA. The CDR3 length is 18 residues. Trimming cost V 4 bases and J 3 bases, with 23 bases left between them. Written as DNA, the CDR3 is TGTGCCAGCAGCTCCAGATTGGATGGTGGGCAAGATACAGATACGCAGTATTTT. Its translation: CASSSRLDGGQDTDTQYF. Looking up the rest from reference TRBV11-3 and TRBJ2-3 gives the full variable domain: EAGVVQSPRYKIIEKKQPVAFWCNPISGHNTLYWYLQNLGQGPELLIRYENEEAVDDSQLPKDRFSAERLKGVDSTLKIQPAELGDSAVYLCASSSRLDGGQDTDTQYFGPGTRLTVL.

V is TRBV6-1 and J is TRBJ2-7, with D possibly being TRBD1 (7 bases). The CDR3 is 13 residues long. Trimming shortened V by 6 bases and J by 9 bases, and 18 bases separated the two germline ends. Germline CDR1 reads MNHNS; CDR2 reads SASEGT. The CDR3 nucleotides read TGTGCCAGCAGCCCCAGGGGGGACTTGGGGCAGTACTTC. Protein: CASSPRGDLGQYF.

This chain connects TRBV11-2 to TRBJ1-4; D possibly corresponds to TRBD1 (5 bases). The ends were cut back, 5 bases at V and 7 bases at J, with 20 bases in the middle. CDR1 is SGHAT, CDR2 FQNNGV, per germline. This CDR3 spans 16 amino acids. CDR3 loop: CASSPPVRQRREKLFF. The CDR3 nucleotides are TGTGCCAGCAGCCCCCCGGTTCGACAGAGACGTGAAAAACTGTTTTTT.

A few counts support this clonotype. This sequence joins TRBV20-1 and TRBJ1-5; D gene unclear. The CDR3 extends over 13 amino acids. Deletions cut 3 bases from V and 2 bases from J, with 8 bases between. Germline CDR1 reads DFQATT; CDR2 reads SNEGSKA (reference sequence). Written as DNA, the CDR3 is TGCAGTGCTAGCGGTCCGGGCAATCAGCCCCAGCATTTT. Amino acid sequence: CSASGPGNQPQHF.

CDR3 sequence: CASSLFNYGYTF. The DNA of the CDR3 is TGTGCCAGCAGTTTATTTAACTATGGCTACACCTTC. The chain links TRBV28 to TRBJ1-2; D not certain. V lost 1 base, J lost 1 base, and 1 base lay in between. CDR3 length: 12 residues. CDR1 and CDR2 (germline): MDHEN, SYDVKM.

This clonotype was observed a few times. The chain recombines TRBV5-6 with TRBJ1-5, with D possibly TRBD1 on 6 matching bases. The ends were cut back, 2 bases at V and 11 bases at J, with 11 bases in the middle. The CDR3 length is 12 residues. Germline values: CDR1 SGHDT, CDR2 YYEEEE. CDR3 sequence: CASSFSRGSQHF. The CDR3 nucleotides read TGTGCCAGCAGCTTCTCAAGGGGGTCCCAGCATTTT.

V gene TRBV7-6 combines with J gene TRBJ2-3, with D perhaps given as TRBD1 or TRBD2 (6 bases each). With 2 bases removed from V and 5 bases from J, the gap between germline ends came to 14 bases. The germline gives CDR1 SGHVS, CDR2 FNYEAQ. The CDR3 totals 15 residues. The CDR3 DNA sequence: TGTGCCAGCAGCTTATTTCCGGGGGCCGTAGATACGCAGTATTTT. Its translation is CASSLFPGAVDTQYF.

The rearrangement links TRBV18 to TRBJ1-3; TRBD1 might be the D (6 bases). Trimming removed 2 bases at V and 3 bases at J, with 17 bases between. This CDR3 region has 17 residues. Germline values: CDR1 KGHSH, CDR2 LQKENI. CDR3 bases: TGTGCCAGCTCACCAAGTATCGGACAGAGTTATGGAAACACCATATATTTT. The encoded protein is CASSPSIGQSYGNTIYF.

The chain combines TRBV18 with TRBJ2-3; TRBD2 matches 8 bases. The germline V gene has CDR1 KGHSH and CDR2 LQKENI. The CDR3 is 16 amino acids. With 4 bases clipped from V and 0 bases from J, the junction kept 6 bases outside the gene matches. DNA of the CDR3: TGTGCCAGCTCACGGATGGTAGCGGGGAGCACAGATACGCAGTATTTT. Protein product: CASSRMVAGSTDTQYF.

Only a few counts were recorded for this clonotype. The V gene is TRBV10-2, the J gene TRBJ2-1; 10 positions match TRBD2. CDR3 length: 15 residues. Trimming at V came to 2 bases and at J to 6 bases, leaving 4 bases not matched to a gene. The germline CDR1 and CDR2 sequences are WSHSY and SAAADI. This CDR3 is CASSEKLAGGNEQFF. The CDR3 nucleotides are TGCGCCAGCAGTGAGAAGTTAGCGGGGGGCAATGAGCAGTTCTTC.

The chain employs TRBV21-1 and TRBJ2-3; TRBD1, the table's D call, lacks a check against the DNA. TRBV21-1 is recorded as a pseudogene. The CDR3 is 14 residues long. This CDR3 reads CASITGTGSDTQYF. In nucleotides, the CDR3 is TGTGCCAGCATTACAGGGACAGGATCGGATACGCAGTATTTT.

This sequence joins TRBV28 and TRBJ1-2; TRBD1 aligns across 8 bases. The CDR3 length is 13 residues. The trim removed 5 bases at V and 13 bases at J, leaving 12 bases unmatched. The germline CDR1 and CDR2 sequences are MDHEN and SYDVKM. The CDR3 nucleotides are TGTGCCAGCAGTCTGACAGGGGAAAGCCTCTCCACCTTC. This translates into CASSLTGESLSTF.

DNA of the CDR3: TGTGCCAGCAGAGGTTGGGTCCGAGGTACCCTCCACTTT. This codes for CASRGWVRGTLHF. The rearrangement joins TRBV6-2 or TRBV6-3 to TRBJ1-6, with D uncertain. CDR3 size: 13 residues. Trimming took 6 bases from V and 14 from J, leaving 17 bases between them. Germline lookup yields CDR1 MNHEY and CDR2 SVGEGT.

The J gene is TRBJ1-1, the V gene TRBV9; tentatively, D is TRBD1 (6 bases). With 4 bases removed from V and 5 bases from J, the gap between germline ends came to 15 bases. Germline V gene sequence: CDR1 SGDLS, CDR2 YYNGEE. The CDR3 is 14 amino acids. The CDR3 DNA sequence: TGTGCCAGCAGCCCCCAGCAGGGGAGAACTGAAGCTTTCTTT. Translating it yields CASSPQQGRTEAFF. Full variable domain (missing parts from reference TRBV9 and TRBJ1-1): DSGVTQTPKHLITATGQRVTLRCSPRSGDLSVYWYQQSLDQGLQFLIQYYNGEERAKGNILERFSAQQFPDLHSELNLSSLELGDSALYFCASSPQQGRTEAFFGQGTRLTVV.

The table lists this clonotype with a few counts. The CDR3: CASSLEGLLEQYV. CDR3 coding DNA: TGTGCCAGCAGTTTAGAGGGTTTACTCGAGCAGTACGTC. The V and J genes are TRBV27 and TRBJ2-7; TRBD2 is a possible D gene (5 bases). CDR1 and CDR2 (germline): MNHEY, SMNVEV (reference sequence). This CDR3 spans 13 amino acids. V lost 2 bases to trimming and J lost 6 bases, with 11 bases between them.

Only a few counts were recorded for this clonotype. This chain links TRBV5-1 with TRBJ2-7, with a weak D call TRBD1 (6 bases). This CDR3 contains 14 residues. Germline CDR1 SGHRS, CDR2 YFSETQ. V lost 4 bases and J lost 5, with 16 bases in between. The CDR3 sequence is CASSAQQGWNEQYF. The DNA for the CDR3 is TGCGCCAGCAGCGCACAACAGGGATGGAACGAGCAGTACTTC.

This clonotype was counted a few times. The chain carries TRBV7-9 and TRBJ1-1; D is uncertain. The CDR3 has 15 amino acids. V gave up 0 bases and J gave up 5 bases, with 13 bases separating them. Germline lookup yields CDR1 SEHNR and CDR2 FQNEAQ (reference sequence). The CDR3 nucleotides read TGTGCCAGCAGCTTAGCCGCGGCTGGTAGGACTGAAGCTTTCTTT. Translated: CASSLAAAGRTEAFF.

The V call is TRBV7-3, the J call TRBJ2-3, with D unresolved. Germline V gene lookup returns CDR1 SGHTA and CDR2 FQGTGA. V was trimmed by 1 base and J by 7 bases, leaving 15 bases between them. This CDR3 has 15 residues. CDR3 coding DNA: TGTGCCAGCAGCTTAAGCCGCTCCGGGTGGAATACGCAGTATTTT. As protein: CASSLSRSGWNTQYF.

This clonotype has a handful of counts. The chain is built from TRBV10-3 and TRBJ1-1; unclear D gene. CDR1 is ENHRY and CDR2 is SYGVKD in the germline V gene. This CDR3 comprises 15 residues. Trimming removed 7 bases from V and 4 bases from J, with 19 bases in between. Here the CDR3 reads CAIMEGREGSTEAFF. In DNA form, the CDR3 reads TGTGCCATCATGGAAGGGAGGGAGGGAAGCACTGAAGCTTTCTTT.

There are a few counts of this clonotype. The genes are TRBV27 and TRBJ2-3, with a tentative D call TRBD1 (5 bases). CDR1 is MNHEY, CDR2 SMNVEV, per germline (reference sequence). The CDR3 totals 14 residues. The V gene lost 5 bases and the J gene lost 5 bases, with 14 bases spanning the gap. The CDR3 protein is CASSPRKGRDTQYF. In nucleotides, the CDR3 is TGTGCCAGCAGTCCTAGGAAGGGGCGAGATACGCAGTATTTT.